The 29 T cell receptor beta chains below all came from one sample that was sequenced in a study of shared clonotypes between healthy human individuals. The table came from immunoSEQ multiplex PCR; TCRdb's copy has only in-frame clones and leaves some out. The table has around 1.9 million clones, about 93% seen once. The naive CD8 fraction comprised CD45RO-negative cells positively selected for CCR7 and excluded terminally differentiated effector memory CD45RA+ cells. The specimen was naive CD8+ T cells from PBMCs. The source of these receptors is a man aged 18-30 years in good health. Some clones in this sample may be carry-over from other donors' samples.

The rearrangement uses TRBV5-5 and TRBJ2-6; TRBD1 might be the D (5 bases). Trimming took off 2 bases at V and 0 bases at J, with 15 bases between the two ends. Per germline, CDR1 SGHKS and CDR2 YYEKEE (reference sequence). This CDR3 comprises 18 residues. The CDR3 reads CASSFGVIRDSGANVLTF. CDR3 DNA sequence: TGTGCCAGCAGCTTTGGGGTGATCAGGGACTCTGGGGCCAACGTCCTGACTTTC.

The chain recombines TRBV7-6 with TRBJ1-1; no reliable D call. The CDR3 consists of 12 residues. V lost 5 bases, J lost 4 bases, and 8 bases lay in between. The V gene's germline CDR1 is SGHVS and CDR2 FNYEAQ. CDR3 DNA sequence: TGTGCCAGCAGCGCACGTAGCACTGAAGCTTTCTTT. Translating it yields CASSARSTEAFF.

The chain recombines TRBV7-8 with TRBJ2-7, with 7 bases identical to TRBD2. CDR1 is SGHVS, CDR2 FQNEAQ, per germline. The CDR3 loop spans 15 amino acids. The junction had 6 bases not matched to a gene; V was cut back by 2 bases and J by 2 bases. The CDR3 loop is CASSLRLAEAYEQYF. The CDR3 nucleotides read TGTGCCAGCAGCTTAAGGCTAGCGGAGGCCTACGAGCAGTACTTC.

The chain carries TRBV27 and TRBJ2-1; the match to TRBD2 covers 10 bases. V shed 2 bases and J 3 bases; nucleotides not matched to a gene: 16. Germline CDR1 is MNHEY and CDR2 is SMNVEV (reference sequence). There are 20 residues in the CDR3. The CDR3 protein is CASSLLPSGSKPIHYNEQFF. CDR3 bases: TGTGCCAGCAGTTTACTCCCTAGCGGGAGTAAACCGATACACTACAATGAGCAGTTCTTC.

The V call is TRBV11-2, the J call TRBJ2-7, with D possibly TRBD2 on 6 matching bases. The CDR3 runs 12 residues. V was pared by 8 bases and J by 6 bases, with 14 bases between. Germline V CDR1 and CDR2: SGHAT, FQNNGV. Here the CDR3 reads CASSGLLFEQYF. The CDR3 DNA reads as TGTGCCAGCTCGGGACTCCTATTCGAGCAGTACTTC.

This rearrangement joins TRBV29-1 to TRBJ2-3; D is unresolved. Trimming cost V 3 bases and J 6 bases, with 13 bases left between them. Looked up from germline, CDR1 is SQVTM and CDR2 is ANQGSEA. CDR3 size: 13 residues. This CDR3 is CSVDGLLADTQYF. The CDR3 coding sequence is TGCAGCGTTGATGGGTTGTTGGCGGATACGCAGTATTTT.

This chain links TRBV25-1 with TRBJ2-1, with D possibly matching TRBD2 (6 bases). The CDR3 loop spans 13 amino acids. Germline lookup yields CDR1 MGHDK and CDR2 SYGVNS. Trimming removed 7 bases from V and 7 bases from J, with 14 bases in between. DNA of the CDR3: TGTGCCAGCACGACTAGACATCGTAATGAGCAGTTCTTC. Translation: CASTTRHRNEQFF.

This clone was recorded once. The chain is built from TRBV9 and TRBJ2-5; D perhaps matches TRBD1 (5 bases). V was cut by 0 bases and J by 4 bases, with 7 bases left in between. The germline V gene encodes CDR1 SGDLS and CDR2 YYNGEE. The CDR3 covers 13 residues. The CDR3 region has the DNA TGTGCCAGCAGCGTAGTTGACAGAGAGACCCAGTACTTC. It translates to CASSVVDRETQYF.

V gene TRBV6-1 combines with J gene TRBJ2-7; 10 bases line up with TRBD2. The junction had 3 bases not matched to a gene; V was cut back by 2 bases and J by 2 bases. Germline CDR1 is MNHNS and CDR2 is SASEGT. This CDR3 is 15 amino acids long. In nucleotides, the CDR3 is TGTGCCAGCAGTGAATCAGGACTAGCGGCCTACGAGCAGTACTTC. Its translation: CASSESGLAAYEQYF.

The chain combines TRBV27 with TRBJ2-3; no reliable D call. CDR1 is MNHEY, CDR2 SMNVEV, per germline (reference sequence). With 5 bases removed from V and 11 bases from J, the gap between germline ends came to 14 bases. The CDR3 sequence is 12 residues long. DNA of the CDR3: TGTGCCAGCAGTCCAGATGGTAGGAAGCAGTATTTT. Translating gives CASSPDGRKQYF.

The V call is TRBV7-9, the J call TRBJ2-2, with a weak D call TRBD1 (6 bases). V lost 5 bases to trimming and J lost 3 bases, with 13 bases between them. The CDR3 is 15 residues long. CDR1 SEHNR and CDR2 FQNEAQ come from the germline V gene (reference sequence). In DNA form, the CDR3 reads TGTGCCAGCAGCCCAAGGGACACCGACACCGGGGAGCTGTTTTTT. Translated, it gives CASSPRDTDTGELFF.

The chain recombines TRBV10-3 with TRBJ1-1, with D possibly TRBD1 on 6 matching bases. CDR1 is ENHRY, CDR2 SYGVKD, per germline. Trimming left V 3 bases short and J 0 bases short, with 14 bases between. The CDR3 consists of 16 residues. The CDR3 DNA reads TGTGCCATCAGTGAAACCCGGACAGTCTTGAACACTGAAGCTTTCTTT. Translating it yields CAISETRTVLNTEAFF.

This clone appeared a few times. The chain combines TRBV6-5 with TRBJ1-1; D gene unclear. CDR1 MNHEY and CDR2 SVGAGI come from the germline V gene. Deletions cut 6 bases from V and 5 bases from J, with 13 bases between. The CDR3 length is 13 residues. The DNA of the CDR3 is TGTGCCAGCAGCCCTACATTGGGGACTGAAGCTTTCTTT. Translated: CASSPTLGTEAFF.

This chain links TRBV9 with TRBJ2-3; maybe TRBD2 (5 bases). Germline V lookup: CDR1 SGDLS, CDR2 YYNGEE. V lost 3 bases, J lost 4 bases, and 12 bases lay in between. The CDR3 extends over 14 amino acids. Written as DNA, the CDR3 is TGTGCCAGCAGCGCGAGGGCGATTCCAGATACGCAGTATTTT. Residues: CASSARAIPDTQYF.

This chain joins TRBV7-9 and TRBJ1-2; D gene uncertain. This CDR3 has 14 amino acids. With 3 bases removed from V and 8 bases from J, the gap between germline ends came to 16 bases. Germline assignment: CDR1 SEHNR and CDR2 FQNEAQ (reference sequence). The chain's CDR3 is CASSFGLFANGYTF. The CDR3 bases are TGTGCCAGCAGCTTCGGACTCTTTGCTAACGGCTACACCTTC.

J is TRBJ2-5 and V is TRBV2, with 8 bases fitting TRBD2. This CDR3 has 16 amino acids. V gave up 3 bases and J gave up 4 bases; unmatched junction bases: 10. CDR1 is SNHLY, CDR2 FYNNEI, per germline. CDR3 DNA sequence: TGTGCCAGCAGTGATGAGGTAGCGGGGATTCTAGAGACCCAGTACTTC. Translated: CASSDEVAGILETQYF.

This clone was found once. The genes are TRBV9 and TRBJ2-1; 8 bases map to TRBD2. Germline assignment: CDR1 SGDLS and CDR2 YYNGEE. This CDR3 spans 16 amino acids. Losses at the gene ends were 4 bases for V and 2 bases for J; bases not matched to a gene: 8. In DNA, the CDR3 is TGTGCCAGCAGCTCAGGTACGGGACTAGCCTACAATGAGCAGTTCTTC. This codes for CASSSGTGLAYNEQFF.

This rearrangement joins TRBV7-9 to TRBJ1-4; no clear D gene. Per germline, CDR1 SEHNR and CDR2 FQNEAQ (reference sequence). The V end lost 0 bases, the J end lost 8 bases, and 16 bases lay between the germline ends. The length of the CDR3 is 16 residues. CDR3 residues: CASSLAPTPGREKLFF. The CDR3 DNA is TGTGCCAGCAGCTTAGCGCCCACCCCTGGGAGGGAAAAACTGTTTTTT.

The rearrangement uses TRBV27 and TRBJ2-3; TRBD1 matches at 8 bases. Germline CDR1 is MNHEY and CDR2 is SMNVEV (reference sequence). The CDR3 totals 18 residues. After removal of 4 bases from V and 4 bases from J, the junction contained 16 bases not matched to a gene. The CDR3 coding sequence is TGTGCCAGCAGTTCCTACCCCCCCGACAGGGGCTTCGCAGATACGCAGTATTTT. It encodes CASSSYPPDRGFADTQYF.

The CDR3 loop is CASSLTVAGTDTGELFF. CDR3 bases: TGTGCCAGCAGCTTAACTGTCGCGGGGACGGACACCGGGGAGCTGTTTTTT. V gene TRBV7-8 combines with J gene TRBJ2-2, with D possibly TRBD2 on 6 matching bases. CDR1 SGHVS and CDR2 FQNEAQ come from the germline V gene. V lost 2 bases and J lost 3, with 16 bases in between. The length of the CDR3 is 17 residues.

CDR3 region: CASSDAGPSWFEQFF. For the CDR3, the DNA is TGTGCCAGCAGCGACGCGGGACCCTCGTGGTTCGAGCAGTTCTTC. The chain combines TRBV6-1 with TRBJ2-1, with D perhaps matching TRBD2 (6 bases). V was cut by 6 bases and J by 10 bases, with 22 bases left in between. The CDR3 is 15 residues long. Germline V gene lookup returns CDR1 MNHNS and CDR2 SASEGT.

This rearrangement joins TRBV11-2 to TRBJ2-3; D is undetermined. Germline values: CDR1 SGHAT, CDR2 FQNNGV. The CDR3 contains 13 residues. V lost 5 bases to trimming and J lost 4 bases, with 10 bases between them. CDR3 residues: CASSHVRADTQYF. The CDR3 DNA follows: TGTGCCAGCAGCCACGTAAGGGCAGATACGCAGTATTTT.

V and J are TRBV27 and TRBJ2-3; D is ambiguous. The CDR3 has 14 amino acids. Per the germline V gene, CDR1 is MNHEY and CDR2 is SMNVEV (reference sequence). V dropped 1 base and J dropped 5 bases, with 10 bases sitting between them. CDR3 sequence reads: CASSLWAVRDTQYF. The CDR3 nucleotides are TGTGCCAGCAGTTTATGGGCTGTACGAGATACGCAGTATTTT.

The chain combines TRBV28 with TRBJ2-7; D is uncertain. The length of the CDR3 is 12 residues. Germline V gene lookup returns CDR1 MDHEN and CDR2 SYDVKM. V dropped 4 bases and J dropped 5 bases, with 9 bases sitting between them. The CDR3 protein is CASSWFKDEQYF. The CDR3 nucleotides read TGTGCCAGCAGTTGGTTTAAGGACGAGCAGTACTTC.

The chain carries TRBV28 and TRBJ1-1; maybe TRBD1 (5 bases). V lost 5 bases and J lost 1, with 11 bases in between. There are 14 residues in the CDR3. Germline V gene lookup returns CDR1 MDHEN and CDR2 SYDVKM. The CDR3 spells CASSTLGENTEAFF. In nucleotides, the CDR3 is TGTGCCAGCAGTACCCTGGGGGAGAACACTGAAGCTTTCTTT.

This clone was counted between two and nine times. This CDR3 reads CASWQGAYNEQFF. Written as DNA, the CDR3 is TGTGCCAGCTGGCAGGGAGCCTACAATGAGCAGTTCTTC. The rearrangement links TRBV2 to TRBJ2-1, with D perhaps matching TRBD1 or TRBD2 (5 bases each). V lost 8 bases, J lost 2 bases, and 10 bases lay in between. This CDR3 comprises 13 residues. Per germline, CDR1 SNHLY and CDR2 FYNNEI.

The chain employs TRBV6-1 and TRBJ1-4, with 9 nucleotides matching TRBD1. CDR1 and CDR2 from the germline V gene are MNHNS and SASEGT. V gave up 4 bases and J gave up 14 bases; unmatched junction bases: 5. This CDR3 has 12 residues. This CDR3 reads CASSVDRGDLFF. Here the CDR3 DNA reads TGTGCCAGCAGTGTCGACAGGGGGGATCTGTTTTTT.

This chain uses TRBV7-9 with TRBJ1-4; 7 nucleotides match TRBD1. The CDR3 runs 14 residues. Germline lookup yields CDR1 SEHNR and CDR2 FQNEAQ (reference sequence). V was pared by 5 bases and J by 7 bases, with 7 bases of the junction left unmatched. Here the CDR3 reads CASSDREVAEKLFF. CDR3 DNA sequence: TGTGCCAGCAGCGACAGGGAAGTGGCTGAAAAACTGTTTTTT.

The chain has TRBV11-2 and TRBJ2-7, with 15 bases lining up with TRBD2. V dropped 6 bases and J dropped 11; count of bases not matched to a gene: 5. Germline CDR1 is SGHAT and CDR2 is FQNNGV. The CDR3 sequence is 13 residues long. For the CDR3, the DNA is TGTGCCAGCAGGGGGACTAGCGGGAGGTCGGAGTACTTC. This sequence encodes CASRGTSGRSEYF.